This TCR beta chain emerged from a study of T cell responses to AZD1222 COVID-19 vaccine. Clones were read by immunoSEQ multiplex PCR, and TCRdb kept only the in-frame ones, dropping some. The table shows 90,000 to 100,000 clones, with roughly 88% occurring only once. Germline V gives CDR1 MNHEY, CDR2 SMNVEV (reference sequence). Trimming removed 4 bases at V and 6 bases at J, with 19 bases between. The CDR3 covers 16 residues. Worth noting for this clone: The antigen is unknown.

Study-level results: Repertoire sampling occurred only after the peak T cell response.

The TCR was taken from an adult who received the AZD1222 COVID-19 vaccine. The sequences come from peripheral blood, collected 28 days after the second AZD1222 dose. This sequence joins TRBV27 and TRBJ2-1, with a weak D call TRBD2 (6 bases). The CDR3 nucleotides read TGTGCCAGCAGTTCCTCTAGCGCCCAAGGCATCAATGAGCAGTTCTTC. Its translation is CASSSSSAQGINEQFF.